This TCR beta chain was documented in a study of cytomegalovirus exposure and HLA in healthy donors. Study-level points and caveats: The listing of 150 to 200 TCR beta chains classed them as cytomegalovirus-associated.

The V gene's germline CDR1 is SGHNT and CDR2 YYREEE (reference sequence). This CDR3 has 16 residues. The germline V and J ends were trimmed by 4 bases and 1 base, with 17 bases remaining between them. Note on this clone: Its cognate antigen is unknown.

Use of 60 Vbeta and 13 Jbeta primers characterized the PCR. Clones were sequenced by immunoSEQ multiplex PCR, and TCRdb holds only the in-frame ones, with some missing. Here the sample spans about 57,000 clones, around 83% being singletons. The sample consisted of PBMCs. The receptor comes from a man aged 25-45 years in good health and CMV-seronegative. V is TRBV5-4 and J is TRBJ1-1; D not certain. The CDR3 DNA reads TGTGCCAGCAGCCCCCTGGGAGGAGGAGAGAACACTGAAGCTTTCTTT. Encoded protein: CASSPLGGGENTEAFF.